The 25 T cell receptor beta chains in this list originate from one sample, sequenced in a study of T cells after yellow fever vaccination. TCRdb fed the 5' RACE reads into MiXCR, producing one record per CDR3 protein. There are some 69,000 distinct CDR3 sequences in the sample; about 6% occur only once, and less than 2.5% lies in the top ten. This material consisted of CD4+ T cells sorted from PBMCs, taken around 16 days after the first yellow fever vaccination. The receptors here all came from a man younger than 35 who received the YFV17D yellow fever vaccine.

This clonotype has a count of ten or more. The chain carries TRBV6-6 and TRBJ2-3; D possibly corresponds to TRBD2 (6 bases). In germline, CDR1 is MNHNY, CDR2 SVGAGI (reference sequence). V was pared by 8 bases and J by 6 bases, with 9 bases between. This CDR3 is built from 11 residues. This chain's CDR3 is CASRGTDTQYF. Written as DNA, the CDR3 is TGTGCCAGCCGGGGGACGGATACGCAGTATTTT.

This clonotype was seen many times. The chain has TRBV5-1 and TRBJ2-1; TRBD2 agrees at 11 bases. V shed 4 bases and J 0 bases; nucleotides not matched to a gene: 18. The CDR3 contains 21 residues. Germline assignment: CDR1 SGHRS and CDR2 YFSETQ. The CDR3 spells CASSDVGLADLPLFSYNEQFF. CDR3 nucleotide sequence: TGCGCCAGCAGCGATGTGGGACTAGCGGATCTTCCTCTCTTCTCCTACAATGAGCAGTTCTTC.

This clonotype has ten or more counts. The V call is TRBV5-1, the J call TRBJ1-6; D unclear. The CDR3 contains 14 residues. V was pared by 2 bases and J by 9 bases, with 12 bases between. Germline V gives CDR1 SGHRS, CDR2 YFSETQ. CDR3 protein: CASSFGGGGSPLHF. DNA for the CDR3: TGCGCCAGCAGCTTCGGAGGCGGTGGTTCACCCCTCCACTTT.

Many counts were recorded for this clonotype. The rearrangement uses TRBV29-1 and TRBJ1-5, with 7 positions matching TRBD1. Trimming cost V 4 bases and J 1 base; bases outside gene matches: 7. The CDR3 runs 15 residues. Germline CDR1 SQVTM, CDR2 ANQGSEA. This CDR3 reads CSVGLAGGSNQPQHF. For the CDR3, the DNA is TGCAGCGTTGGCCTGGCAGGGGGGAGCAATCAGCCCCAGCATTTT.

Only a few counts were recorded for this clonotype. This chain connects TRBV10-3 to TRBJ2-7; maybe TRBD1 (6 bases). This CDR3 spans 14 amino acids. The V gene's germline CDR1 is ENHRY and CDR2 SYGVKD. Trimming removed 3 bases from V and 6 bases from J, with 15 bases in between. CDR3 coding DNA: TGTGCCATCAGTGAAGCGGACAGAATCGGCGAGCAGTACGTC. Encoded protein: CAISEADRIGEQYV.

This clonotype was counted at least ten times. This chain connects TRBV6-1 to TRBJ1-6; D unclear. With 2 bases removed from V and 4 bases from J, the gap between germline ends came to 6 bases. CDR3 length: 14 residues. Germline assignment: CDR1 MNHNS and CDR2 SASEGT. The CDR3 spells CASSESGYNSPLHF. CDR3 coding DNA: TGTGCCAGCAGTGAAAGCGGATATAATTCACCCCTCCACTTT.

In its sample, this clonotype was seen many times. The rearrangement joins TRBV12-3 or TRBV12-4 to TRBJ2-1, with D perhaps TRBD1 or TRBD2 (6 bases each). The CDR3 totals 15 residues. V shed 6 bases and J shed 7 bases, with 19 bases lying between them. CDR3 bases: TGTGCCAGCAGCCTAGGGGGACTCAGGTTAAATGAGCAGTTCTTC. It is translated as CASSLGGLRLNEQFF.

This clonotype turned up a few times. The chain uses TRBV5-1 and TRBJ1-2; the D is unclear. The V end lost 4 bases, the J end lost 3 bases, and 19 bases lay between the germline ends. Germline V CDR1 and CDR2: SGHRS, YFSETQ. The CDR3 extends over 16 amino acids. CDR3 residues: CASSPPPGKRDYGYTF. CDR3 nucleotide sequence: TGCGCCAGCAGCCCCCCCCCAGGAAAACGCGACTATGGCTACACCTTC.

This clonotype was seen at least ten times. The chain links TRBV21-1 to TRBJ2-3; whether TRBD1, the table's D call, matches the DNA was not checked. TRBV21-1 is a known pseudogene. The CDR3 consists of 13 residues. The CDR3 sequence: CASSKGQGSTQYF. DNA for the CDR3: TGTGCCAGCAGCAAAGGCCAGGGGAGTACGCAGTATTTT.

In its sample, this clonotype was seen many times. The J gene is TRBJ2-7, the V gene TRBV18; tentative D call: TRBD1 (6 bases). V lost 6 bases and J 5 bases, leaving 17 bases between the germline ends. Germline assignment: CDR1 KGHSH and CDR2 LQKENI. CDR3 length equals 14 residues. The CDR3: CASSLYPQGHEQYF. The CDR3 DNA sequence: TGTGCCAGCTCCCTTTACCCACAGGGACACGAGCAGTACTTC.

Comments on this clonotype: A single base separates this from a much larger clone, so it may be a read error. V gene TRBV5-1 combines with J gene TRBJ2-3; perhaps TRBD1 as D (5 bases). This CDR3 has 17 residues. The V gene's germline CDR1 is SGHRS and CDR2 YFSETQ. Trimming left V 0 bases short and J 2 bases short, with 16 bases between. The CDR3 DNA reads TGCGCCAGCAGCTTGGGGACAAGGGGCTTCCTCACAGATACGCAGTATTTT. Translating gives CASSLGTRGFLTDTQYF.

At least ten counts were recorded for this clonotype. This sequence joins TRBV19 and TRBJ2-5; 7 bases line up with TRBD2. The CDR3 has 16 amino acids. Germline V gene sequence: CDR1 LNHDA, CDR2 SQIVND (reference sequence). J gave up 0 bases and V 6 bases, and 10 bases lay outside the gene matches. The CDR3: CASSPRISGYQETQYF. The DNA for the CDR3 is TGTGCCAGTAGCCCCCGAATTAGCGGGTACCAAGAGACCCAGTACTTC.

At least ten counts were recorded for this clonotype. This chain joins TRBV5-1 and TRBJ1-1; 8 bases map to TRBD1. Per germline, CDR1 SGHRS and CDR2 YFSETQ. Trimming took 2 bases from V and 2 from J; bases not matched to a gene: 14. The CDR3 consists of 18 residues. This CDR3 reads CASSFQTGVAFSNTEAFF. The CDR3 DNA sequence: TGCGCCAGCAGCTTCCAGACAGGGGTAGCCTTTTCAAACACTGAAGCTTTCTTT. Full variable domain (remainder filled in from reference TRBV5-1 and TRBJ1-1): KAGVTQTPRYLIKTRGQQVTLSCSPISGHRSVSWYQQTPGQGLQFLFEYFSETQRNKGNFPGRFSGRQFSNSRSEMNVSTLELGDSALYLCASSFQTGVAFSNTEAFFGQGTRLTVV.

The sample holds a few counts of this clonotype. This may come from a read error, since a much larger clone is one base off. The chain employs TRBV20-1 and TRBJ1-4, with D unresolved. The CDR3 totals 15 residues. Germline V gives CDR1 DFQATT, CDR2 SNEGSKA (reference sequence). As DNA, the CDR3 is TGCTGTGCTAGAGCCTCCGGGCCCCTTGATGAAAAACTGTTTTTT. This gives the protein CCARASGPLDEKLFF.

This clonotype was observed many times. The gene calls are TRBV7-2 and TRBJ2-1; D possibly corresponds to TRBD2 (5 bases). The germline gives CDR1 SGHTA, CDR2 FQGNSA. This CDR3 has 15 residues. V gave up 1 base and J gave up 5 bases, with 12 bases separating them. The CDR3 DNA reads TGTGCCAGCAGCTTAGGGCCGGAGGCACACAATGAGCAGTTCTTC. This translates into CASSLGPEAHNEQFF.

In this sample, this clonotype turned up many times. The CDR3 protein is CASSSPRAVNIQYF. The CDR3 DNA sequence: TGTGCCAGCAGTTCCCCCCGGGCCGTAAACATTCAGTACTTC. V is TRBV27 and J is TRBJ2-4; no reliable D call. The V end was cut by 4 bases, the J end by 6 bases, with 13 bases between. This CDR3 has 14 residues. CDR1 and CDR2 (germline): MNHEY, SMNVEV (reference sequence).

This clonotype has ten or more counts. The V and J genes are TRBV19 and TRBJ1-1, with D unresolved. The germline V and J ends were trimmed by 8 bases and 2 bases, with 12 bases remaining between them. CDR1 and CDR2 (germline): LNHDA, SQIVND (reference sequence). The CDR3 spans 13 residues. CDR3 residues: CASARPANTEAFF. Here the CDR3 DNA reads TGTGCCAGTGCTAGGCCAGCCAACACTGAAGCTTTCTTT.

This clonotype was counted at least ten times. The chain employs TRBV12-3 or TRBV12-4 and TRBJ1-1, with D perhaps TRBD1 (6 bases). The CDR3 totals 14 residues. Trimming pared 3 bases from V and 5 bases from J, leaving 13 bases between. The CDR3 spells CASSFARGRTEAFF. For the CDR3, the DNA is TGTGCCAGCAGTTTTGCCAGGGGTCGTACTGAAGCTTTCTTT.

This clonotype was observed at least ten times. The rearrangement links TRBV4-3 to TRBJ2-1; perhaps TRBD2 as D (5 bases). The CDR3 totals 16 residues. The V end was cut by 0 bases, the J end by 7 bases, with 16 bases between. Germline CDR1 is LGHNA and CDR2 is YSLEER. The CDR3 here is CASSQELLSTGNEQFF. CDR3 DNA: TGCGCCAGCAGCCAAGAGCTCCTTAGTACGGGGAATGAGCAGTTCTTC.

In this sample, this clonotype turned up many times. This chain joins TRBV27 and TRBJ2-7; D remains ambiguous. CDR3 length equals 16 residues. The germline CDR1 and CDR2 sequences are MNHEY and SMNVEV (reference sequence). Trimming cost V 5 bases and J 1 base, with 18 bases left between them. CDR3: CASSTATFAGSYEQYF. CDR3 nucleotides: TGTGCCAGCAGTACGGCGACCTTCGCCGGATCCTACGAGCAGTACTTC.

This clonotype was picked up many times. V is TRBV20-1 and J is TRBJ2-3, with 7 bases matching TRBD2. The CDR3 loop spans 12 amino acids. Germline CDR1 DFQATT, CDR2 SNEGSKA (reference sequence). Unmatched junction bases numbered 1, after V lost 3 bases and J lost 4 bases. CDR3: CSARGGSDTQYF. The CDR3 region has the DNA TGCAGTGCTAGGGGGGGGTCAGATACGCAGTATTTT.

As concerns this clonotype: One base away lies a much larger clone, so this may be a sequencing read error. This rearrangement joins TRBV5-1 to TRBJ2-5, with D hard to call. The V end lost 0 bases, the J end lost 5 bases, and 11 bases lay between the germline ends. The CDR3 has 14 residues. In germline, CDR1 is SGHRS, CDR2 YFSETQ. CDR3 nucleotide sequence: TGCGCCAGCAGCTTGGGAGGACCGCACGAGACCCAGTACTTC. Translating gives CASSLGGPHETQYF. The variable domain in full, with the rest retrieved from reference TRBV5-1 and TRBJ2-5, is KAGVTQTPRYLIKTRGQQVTLSCSPISGHRSVSWYQQTPGQGLQFLFEYFSETQRNKGNFPGRFSGRQFSNSRSEMNVSTLELGDSALYLCASSLGGPHETQYFGPGTRLLVL.

This clonotype was picked up many times. This sequence joins TRBV5-1 and TRBJ2-1; no clear D gene. The germline V and J ends were trimmed by 2 bases and 5 bases, with 8 bases remaining between them. Germline loops: CDR1 SGHRS, CDR2 YFSETQ. The CDR3 totals 13 residues. The CDR3 loop reads CASSFEANNEQFF. The CDR3, as DNA: TGCGCCAGCAGCTTTGAAGCCAACAATGAGCAGTTCTTC.

This clonotype has a count of ten or more. This chain connects TRBV7-9 to TRBJ2-7, with D perhaps being TRBD1 or TRBD2 (5 bases each). This CDR3 is 16 amino acids long. V lost 5 bases and J 2 bases, leaving 19 bases between the germline ends. In germline, CDR1 is SEHNR, CDR2 FQNEAQ (reference sequence). CDR3 DNA: TGTGCCAGCAGCAGTATAGGGACCCTTACTCCCTACGAGCAGTACGTC. Translation gives CASSSIGTLTPYEQYV.

Ten or more counts support this clonotype. The chain carries TRBV18 and TRBJ1-1, with D tentatively TRBD1 (5 bases). Trimming stripped 1 base from V and 1 base from J, with 13 bases between. Germline CDR1 reads KGHSH; CDR2 reads LQKENI. The CDR3 covers 16 residues. The CDR3 coding sequence is TGTGCCAGCTCACCACAAAGGGGCGGACGGAACACTGAAGCTTTCTTT. Protein product: CASSPQRGGRNTEAFF.